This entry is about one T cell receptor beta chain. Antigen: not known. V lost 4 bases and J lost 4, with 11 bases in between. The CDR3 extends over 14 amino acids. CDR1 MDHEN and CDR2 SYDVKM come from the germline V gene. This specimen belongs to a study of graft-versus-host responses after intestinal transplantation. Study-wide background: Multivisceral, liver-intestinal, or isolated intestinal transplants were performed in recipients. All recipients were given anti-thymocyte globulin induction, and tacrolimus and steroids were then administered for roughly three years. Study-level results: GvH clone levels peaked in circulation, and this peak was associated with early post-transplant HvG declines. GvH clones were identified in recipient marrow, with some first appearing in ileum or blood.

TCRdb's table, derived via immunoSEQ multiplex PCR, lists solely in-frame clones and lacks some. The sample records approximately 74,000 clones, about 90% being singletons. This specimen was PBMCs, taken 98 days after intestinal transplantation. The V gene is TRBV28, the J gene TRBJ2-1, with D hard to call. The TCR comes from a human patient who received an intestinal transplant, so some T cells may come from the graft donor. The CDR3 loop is CASSSKSVYNEQFF. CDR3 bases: TGTGCCAGCAGTTCCAAGAGCGTATACAATGAGCAGTTCTTC.